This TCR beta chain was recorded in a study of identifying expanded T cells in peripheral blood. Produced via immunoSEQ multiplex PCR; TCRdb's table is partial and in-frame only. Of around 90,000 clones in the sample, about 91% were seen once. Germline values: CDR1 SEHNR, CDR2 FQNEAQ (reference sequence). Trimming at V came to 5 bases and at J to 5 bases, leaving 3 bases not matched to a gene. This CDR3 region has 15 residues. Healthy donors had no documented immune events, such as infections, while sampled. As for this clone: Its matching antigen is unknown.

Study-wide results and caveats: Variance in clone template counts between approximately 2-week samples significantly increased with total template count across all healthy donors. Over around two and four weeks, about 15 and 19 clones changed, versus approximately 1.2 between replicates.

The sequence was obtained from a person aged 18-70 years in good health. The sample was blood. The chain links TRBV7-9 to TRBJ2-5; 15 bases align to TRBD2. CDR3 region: CASSGLAGGRETQYF. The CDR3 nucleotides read TGTGCCAGCAGCGGACTAGCGGGGGGGCGGGAGACCCAGTACTTC.